The TCR beta chain under discussion was sequenced for a study of blood T cell repertoires in COVID-19 (dated by TCRdb to about 2020). Background on the whole study: Samples from collaborators originated in the United States, Italy and Spain and spanned both the acute and convalescent phases of COVID-19. The material from the prospective study consisted of cDNA or gDNA derived from T cells, B-cell-depleted T cells, or PBMCs. The dataset comprised deeply sampled blood TCRbeta repertoires from subjects exposed to, actively infected with, or recovered from COVID-19. The repertoires were released in a freely available public database intended as a resource for research on the immune response to SARS-CoV-2. The samples were drawn from two sources: the first 160 participants of the ongoing ImmuneRACE study, and approximately 1,300 subjects contributed by 6 global collaborators. The sample metadata nearly always contained a de-identified subject ID, COVID-19 status, age in years and sex. HLA class I and class II types, where available, came from metadata supplied by the sample provider rather than from assay-based typing.

A note on this clone: Its antigen is not yet known. No per-base quality is available; no much larger clone lies one base away.

Study-level results and caveats: How much clinical and demographic metadata was included differed by source and by participant, and the metadata was provided uncurated.

Counted from cysteine to phenylalanine, this CDR3 has 16 amino acids. Of the read, only the CDR3 DNA is kept; its 48 bases are in frame from base 1. Enrolling through a virtual design, the prospective study's participants ranged in age from roughly 18 to 89 years and lived across about two dozen United States geographic areas. Cohort assignment in the prospective study relied on participant-reported clinical history from a screening survey and a study questionnaire. Recovered participants in ImmuneRACE Cohort 3 were defined by two consecutive negative NP/OP PCR tests, clearance by a healthcare professional, or resolution of symptoms. Mobile phlebotomists in the prospective study collected whole blood, serum and a nasopharyngeal or oropharyngeal swab from every participant. Participants in the prospective study had the option to provide additional blood draws and questionnaires over a roughly 2-month period. Blood samples from the prospective study were shipped frozen or at room temperature prior to DNA extraction.

The immunoSEQ Assay, a bias-controlled multiplex PCR, was used to amplify TCRbeta CDR3 regions from genomic DNA. As for the authors' bioinformatics: The number of nucleated cells in each sample was estimated from the amplification of reference gene primers within the assay. To quantify the absolute abundance of each unique TCRbeta CDR3 rearrangement, sequence reads were collapsed and filtered. Productive Simpson clonality was computed per sample as the square root of Simpson's diversity index over productive rearrangements. TCRdb re-hosts the immuneACCESS table, in-frame sequences only. Its copies lack some clones; in the studies checked, an unresolved V gene accounts for under half of them, and the cause for the rest is not known. That table is the source of V, J and clone size, and D and trimming were worked out from the DNA. This sample lists a few hundred thousand clones; roughly 85% were detected once. About 6% of the sample rests with the top ten.

This receptor was obtained from a woman aged 40-49 years who had recovered from COVID-19. The sequenced sample consisted of PBMCs or T cells enriched from blood (not recorded which). The V and J genes are TRBV1 and TRBJ2-3; TRBD2 is the table's D call, not checked against the DNA. TRBV1 is an annotated pseudogene. The CDR3 protein is CTSSQEWRETTDTQYF. The bases read TGCACCAGCAGCCAAGAGTGGCGGGAGACGACAGATACGCAGTATTTT.